Presented here are 27 T cell receptor beta chains from one specimen sequenced in a study of T cell changes during pregnancy in multiple sclerosis. TCRdb's table, derived via immunoSEQ multiplex PCR, lists solely in-frame clones and lacks some. The top ten clones hold 0.39% of a sample with approximately 50,000 clones, roughly 90% of them seen once. The specimen was CD4+ T cells from peripheral blood mononuclear cells, collected after pregnancy. These receptor sequences come from a female donor with multiple sclerosis, enrolled in a pregnancy study.

The chain is built from TRBV13 and TRBJ2-7; 7 bases fit TRBD2. V gave up 0 bases and J gave up 2 bases; unmatched junction bases: 7. Germline V gene lookup returns CDR1 PRHDT and CDR2 FYEKMQ (reference sequence). There are 16 residues in the CDR3. The CDR3 region is CASSLGIQRGAYEQYF. The CDR3 DNA sequence: TGTGCCAGCAGCTTAGGTATCCAGCGGGGCGCCTACGAGCAGTACTTC.

V is TRBV7-6 and J is TRBJ1-5; D remains ambiguous. CDR1 and CDR2 (germline): SGHVS, FNYEAQ. The V and J ends lost 0 bases and 7 bases respectively, with 7 bases between them. The CDR3 loop spans 13 amino acids. This chain's CDR3 is CASSLARWQPQHF. The CDR3 nucleotides read TGTGCCAGCAGCTTAGCGCGGTGGCAGCCCCAGCATTTT.

The CDR3 sequence: CASRGTSGGNEQFF. The CDR3 nucleotides read TGTGCCAGCAGAGGGACTAGCGGGGGCAATGAGCAGTTCTTC. The chain uses TRBV6-1 and TRBJ2-1; TRBD2 matches at 14 bases. The V and J ends lost 6 bases and 6 bases, in that order; junction bases with no gene match: 1. CDR1 is MNHNS and CDR2 is SASEGT in the germline V gene. The CDR3 length is 14 residues.

J is TRBJ2-1 and V is TRBV27, with D possibly TRBD1 on 5 matching bases. CDR1 is MNHEY, CDR2 SMNVEV, per germline (reference sequence). The V end lost 3 bases, the J end lost 6 bases, and 15 bases lay between the germline ends. The CDR3 runs 15 residues. In DNA form, the CDR3 reads TGTGCCAGCAGTTTCTCAGGGATCTCCCTCAATGAGCAGTTCTTC. It codes for CASSFSGISLNEQFF.

The V and J genes are TRBV11-2 and TRBJ2-5; 13 nucleotides match TRBD2. Germline CDR1 reads SGHAT; CDR2 reads FQNNGV. This CDR3 contains 19 residues. J lost 4 bases, V lost 5 bases, and 16 bases had no gene match. The CDR3 DNA reads as TGTGCCAGCAGCCATTTGACCCGGACTAGCGGGAGAGCGCGAGAGACCCAGTACTTC. Translating gives CASSHLTRTSGRARETQYF. Together with reference TRBV11-2 and TRBJ2-5, the CDR3 gives the full variable domain: EAGVAQSPRYKIIEKRQSVAFWCNPISGHATLYWYQQILGQGPKLLIQFQNNGVVDDSQLPKDRFSAERLKGVDSTLKIQPAKLEDSAVYLCASSHLTRTSGRARETQYFGPGTRLLVL.

V is TRBV18 and J is TRBJ2-1; D not certain. This CDR3 comprises 13 residues. Deletions cut 3 bases from V and 7 bases from J, with 10 bases between. CDR1 KGHSH and CDR2 LQKENI come from the germline V gene. The CDR3 is CASSPTNGNEQFF. In DNA form, the CDR3 reads TGTGCCAGCTCACCCACCAACGGGAATGAGCAGTTCTTC.

The genes are TRBV19 and TRBJ1-2; 9 bases are shared with TRBD1. With V trimmed by 6 bases and J by 3 bases, 5 bases remained unmatched. CDR1 and CDR2 from the germline V gene are LNHDA and SQIVND (reference sequence). CDR3 length: 14 amino acids. This CDR3 reads CASRDRGWDYGYTF. CDR3 coding DNA: TGTGCCAGTAGGGACAGGGGATGGGACTATGGCTACACCTTC.

V is TRBV4-1 and J is TRBJ2-1; 8 nucleotides line up with TRBD1. CDR1 is MGHRA, CDR2 YSYEKL, per germline. Losses at the gene ends were 4 bases for V and 10 bases for J; bases not matched to a gene: 9. This CDR3 has 14 residues. In nucleotides, the CDR3 is TGCGCCAGCAGCCTCCGGACAGGGACTCGGGAGCAGTTCTTC. Translating gives CASSLRTGTREQFF.

The rearrangement joins TRBV5-1 to TRBJ2-7; 10 bases are a match to TRBD1. The CDR3 spans 14 residues. V lost 6 bases and J lost 2; bases outside the gene matches: 5. Germline CDR1 SGHRS, CDR2 YFSETQ. CDR3 loop: CASTPGTGAYEQYF. In DNA, the CDR3 is TGCGCCAGCACCCCCGGGACAGGGGCCTACGAGCAGTACTTC.

The chain is built from TRBV18 and TRBJ1-1; D gene ambiguous. Germline V gene data show CDR1 as KGHSH and CDR2 as LQKENI. This CDR3 is 15 amino acids long. The V end was cut by 0 bases, the J end by 0 bases, with 8 bases between. The DNA of the CDR3 is TGTGCCAGCTCACCACCGTCAGGAATGAACACTGAAGCTTTCTTT. This codes for CASSPPSGMNTEAFF.

The chain recombines TRBV7-9 with TRBJ2-1, with D maybe TRBD1 (6 bases). Between the trimmed V and J ends, which lost 5 bases and 9 bases, there was a span of 14 bases. CDR1 and CDR2 from the germline V gene are SEHNR and FQNEAQ (reference sequence). CDR3 size: 13 residues. CDR3 in amino acids: CASSPGGGTEQFF. The CDR3 coding sequence is TGTGCCAGCAGCCCCGGTGGGGGCACTGAGCAGTTCTTC.

This rearrangement joins TRBV5-5 to TRBJ2-2, with a weak D call TRBD2 (5 bases). Germline CDR1 SGHKS, CDR2 YYEKEE (reference sequence). The V end was cut by 3 bases, the J end by 8 bases, with 17 bases between. This CDR3 spans 15 amino acids. The CDR3 DNA follows: TGTGCCAGCAGCTCCCCGGGGTGGGAATCGGGGGAGCTGTTTTTT. Protein sequence: CASSSPGWESGELFF.

The chain links TRBV15 to TRBJ2-5; TRBD2 is a possible D gene (5 bases). CDR3 length: 12 amino acids. Trimming took 5 bases from V and 7 from J, leaving 11 bases between them. Looked up from germline, CDR1 is LNHNV and CDR2 is YYDKDF (reference sequence). The CDR3 region is CATSLGGGTQYF. DNA for the CDR3: TGTGCCACCAGCCTAGGTGGAGGGACCCAGTACTTC.

Details on this clone: The sample has other DNA sequences that encode this CDR3 too. The chain combines TRBV30 with TRBJ2-3, with D perhaps matching TRBD2 (7 bases). Per germline, CDR1 GTSNPN and CDR2 SVGIG (reference sequence). The ends were cut back, 0 bases at V and 2 bases at J, with 9 bases in the middle. The CDR3 is 14 amino acids. CDR3 protein: CAWSVGGLTDTQYF. CDR3 nucleotide sequence: TGTGCCTGGAGTGTGGGGGGGCTCACAGATACGCAGTATTTT.

The chain employs TRBV11-2 and TRBJ2-7; tentatively, D is TRBD1 (5 bases). V was cut by 2 bases and J by 3 bases, with 5 bases left in between. Germline-derived CDR1 and CDR2 are SGHAT and FQNNGV. The length of the CDR3 is 12 residues. CDR3 coding DNA: TGTGCCAGCAGCTTAAGGGGCTACGAGCAGTACTTC. Translation gives CASSLRGYEQYF.

V is TRBV27 and J is TRBJ2-3; D is perhaps TRBD1 (6 bases). Trimming took off 8 bases at V and 2 bases at J, with 20 bases between the two ends. CDR1 is MNHEY and CDR2 is SMNVEV in the germline V gene (reference sequence). This CDR3 spans 16 amino acids. CDR3 DNA sequence: TGTGCCAGCCGATCGATAGGGGGTCATAACACAGATACGCAGTATTTT. As protein: CASRSIGGHNTDTQYF.

The chain carries TRBV25-1 and TRBJ2-3; a weak D match, TRBD1 (6 bases). The CDR3 has 17 residues. V was clipped by 3 bases and J by 4 bases, with 20 bases between them. The germline V gene encodes CDR1 MGHDK and CDR2 SYGVNS. The CDR3 nucleotides are TGTGCCAGCAGTGAGAGGTTCCACAGGGACGACGCAGATACGCAGTATTTT. Protein: CASSERFHRDDADTQYF.

The V call is TRBV6-1, the J call TRBJ2-7; the match to TRBD1 covers 7 bases. The germline V gene has CDR1 MNHNS and CDR2 SASEGT. This CDR3 has 15 residues. The trim removed 5 bases at V and 2 bases at J, leaving 9 bases unmatched. The CDR3 DNA sequence: TGTGCCAGCAGTTCTCAAATTGGACAGGCCTACGAGCAGTACTTC. This codes for CASSSQIGQAYEQYF.

This clone has just a few counts. The chain joins TRBV5-4 to TRBJ1-1; no clear D. Between the trimmed V and J ends, which lost 4 bases and 3 bases, there was a span of 16 bases. The germline CDR1 and CDR2 sequences are SGHNT and YYREEE (reference sequence). The CDR3 consists of 15 residues. The CDR3 is CASSLSPGADTEAFF. The CDR3 region has the DNA TGTGCCAGCAGCCTATCCCCAGGCGCTGACACTGAAGCTTTCTTT.

The gene calls are TRBV27 and TRBJ1-2; 10 nucleotides agree with TRBD1. CDR3 length equals 17 residues. Germline loops: CDR1 MNHEY, CDR2 SMNVEV (reference sequence). Losses at the gene ends were 5 bases for V and 4 bases for J; bases not matched to a gene: 13. For the CDR3, the DNA is TGTGCCAGCAGTCCCCTGTCCGGACAGGGGGTTGGCTATGGCTACACCTTC. It yields the protein CASSPLSGQGVGYGYTF.

This clone has a handful of counts. This chain connects TRBV2 to TRBJ1-4; 8 nucleotides match TRBD1. The CDR3 is 16 residues long. J gave up 10 bases and V 6 bases, and 16 bases lay outside the gene matches. Germline CDR1 SNHLY, CDR2 FYNNEI. In DNA, the CDR3 is TGTGCCAGCAGCGCGAAACCGGGACAGGAAAAGGGAAAACTGTTTTTT. Its protein product is CASSAKPGQEKGKLFF.

The J gene is TRBJ2-5, the V gene TRBV28; 8 bases align to TRBD1. The CDR3 contains 16 residues. The germline gives CDR1 MDHEN, CDR2 SYDVKM. Trimming cost V 5 bases and J 4 bases; bases outside gene matches: 12. This chain's CDR3 is CASSPHSPGGLETQYF. The CDR3 DNA reads TGTGCCAGCAGTCCCCACAGCCCAGGGGGCCTAGAGACCCAGTACTTC.

The V and J genes are TRBV20-1 and TRBJ2-5; 8 bases map to TRBD1. CDR3 size: 11 residues. The ends lost 6 bases at V and 12 bases at J; junction bases unmatched: 9. Germline CDR1 DFQATT, CDR2 SNEGSKA (reference sequence). For the CDR3, the DNA is TGCAGTGCCGAAACAGGGGGATTGGAGTACTTC. Amino acid sequence: CSAETGGLEYF.

The chain uses TRBV11-2 and TRBJ2-3; D is possibly TRBD2 (6 bases). The CDR3 extends over 17 amino acids. V was pared by 1 base and J by 1 base, with 15 bases between. The germline V gene encodes CDR1 SGHAT and CDR2 FQNNGV. The DNA of the CDR3 is TGTGCCAGCAGCTTAGGAAGGGGAGGCAGGGGCACAGATACGCAGTATTTT. It is translated as CASSLGRGGRGTDTQYF.

The chain recombines TRBV11-3 with TRBJ1-1, with D unresolved. The V end was cut by 3 bases, the J end by 8 bases, with 10 bases between. The CDR3 contains 12 residues. Germline assignment: CDR1 SGHNT and CDR2 YENEEA. This chain's CDR3 is CASSLDSREAFF. In DNA, the CDR3 is TGTGCCAGCAGCTTGGACTCTCGCGAAGCTTTCTTT. Full variable domain (remainder filled in from reference TRBV11-3 and TRBJ1-1): EAGVVQSPRYKIIEKKQPVAFWCNPISGHNTLYWYLQNLGQGPELLIRYENEEAVDDSQLPKDRFSAERLKGVDSTLKIQPAELGDSAVYLCASSLDSREAFFGQGTRLTVV.

This chain uses TRBV19 with TRBJ1-2, with D maybe TRBD1 (6 bases). Germline V gene sequence: CDR1 LNHDA, CDR2 SQIVND (reference sequence). V dropped 2 bases and J dropped 8 bases, with 12 bases sitting between them. This CDR3 comprises 13 residues. DNA of the CDR3: TGTGCCAGTAGTATACAGGGGAAGGGAGGCTACACCTTC. Its protein product is CASSIQGKGGYTF.

This clone occurred once. The rearrangement joins TRBV19 to TRBJ2-4; TRBD2 matches at 8 bases. CDR3 size: 15 residues. V lost 8 bases and J lost 2; bases outside the gene matches: 8. Germline V lookup: CDR1 LNHDA, CDR2 SQIVND (reference sequence). The CDR3 reads CASGGLVRTKNIQYF. CDR3 sequence (DNA): TGTGCCAGTGGGGGACTAGTAAGAACCAAAAACATTCAGTACTTC.